This passage covers 8 T cell receptor beta chains from one sample sequenced in a study of blood T cell repertoires in COVID-19. The table came from immunoSEQ multiplex PCR; TCRdb's copy has only in-frame clones and leaves some out. The data hold about 130,000 clones, with roughly 92% observed a single time. Sequenced sample: peripheral blood. The receptors were sampled from a man aged 50-59 years with COVID-19, enrolled during active disease.

The gene calls are TRBV18 and TRBJ2-1; 9 nucleotides align to TRBD1. The V gene's germline CDR1 is KGHSH and CDR2 LQKENI. This CDR3 is built from 14 residues. Losses at the gene ends were 3 bases for V and 6 bases for J; bases not matched to a gene: 3. This chain's CDR3 is CASSPGTGPNEQFF. The CDR3 bases are TGTGCCAGCTCACCCGGGACAGGGCCCAATGAGCAGTTCTTC.

V is TRBV29-1 and J is TRBJ2-2; 8 bases map to TRBD1. The CDR3 is made up of 13 amino acids. Germline V lookup: CDR1 SQVTM, CDR2 ANQGSEA. V gave up 6 bases and J gave up 5 bases; unmatched junction bases: 5. The CDR3 bases are TGCAGCGTCCGGGGACAGGAGACCGGGGAGCTGTTTTTT. Protein: CSVRGQETGELFF.

The chain links TRBV19 to TRBJ2-2, with D possibly being TRBD1 (6 bases). The germline V gene encodes CDR1 LNHDA and CDR2 SQIVND (reference sequence). The V end was cut by 5 bases, the J end by 0 bases, with 13 bases between. The CDR3 loop spans 16 amino acids. The CDR3 coding sequence is TGTGCCAGTAGTTATGCCGGGACATCGAACACCGGGGAGCTGTTTTTT. Amino acids: CASSYAGTSNTGELFF.

Regarding this clone: One end of the junction varies from germline; a read error may be responsible. This chain connects TRBV7-7 to TRBJ2-2; D gene uncertain. The germline gives CDR1 SSHAT, CDR2 FNYEAQ (reference sequence). This CDR3 spans 14 amino acids. CDR3 sequence reads: CASSLGPPSGELFF. CDR3 in DNA: TGTGCCAGCAGTTTAGGTCCTCCTTCCGGGGAGCTGTTTTTT. The full variable domain, its missing parts supplied by reference TRBV7-7 and TRBJ2-2, is GAGVSQSPRYKVTKRGQDVTLRCDPISSHATLYWYQQALGQGPEFLTYFNYEAQPDKSGLPSDRFSAERPEGSISTLTIQRTEQRDSAMYRCASSLGPPSGELFFGEGSRLTVL.

The chain carries TRBV12-3 or TRBV12-4 and TRBJ1-4; no clear D gene. CDR3 length: 12 residues. V lost 6 bases to trimming and J lost 7 bases, with 9 bases between them. CDR3 protein: CASRGVSEKLFF. The CDR3 DNA sequence: TGTGCCAGCAGGGGCGTTTCTGAAAAACTGTTTTTT.

V and J are TRBV19 and TRBJ1-1, with a possible D match to TRBD1 (6 bases). The ends were cut back, 1 base at V and 0 bases at J, with 12 bases in the middle. CDR3 length: 16 amino acids. Germline V gene data show CDR1 as LNHDA and CDR2 as SQIVND (reference sequence). The CDR3 here is CASSIGWQGLNTEAFF. For the CDR3, the DNA is TGTGCCAGTAGTATAGGCTGGCAGGGGCTGAACACTGAAGCTTTCTTT.

The chain uses TRBV7-3 and TRBJ2-2; 7 bases fit TRBD1. The trim removed 5 bases at V and 6 bases at J, leaving 3 bases unmatched. The CDR3 runs to 13 residues. Germline values: CDR1 SGHTA, CDR2 FQGTGA. The CDR3 loop reads CASSLTGPGELFF. CDR3 nucleotide sequence: TGTGCCAGCAGCCTGACAGGGCCCGGGGAGCTGTTTTTT. Using reference TRBV7-3 and TRBJ2-2 for the parts outside the CDR3, the full variable domain is GAGVSQTPSNKVTEKGKYVELRCDPISGHTALYWYRQSLGQGPEFLIYFQGTGAADDSGLPNDRFFAVRPEGSVSTLKIQRTERGDSAVYLCASSLTGPGELFFGEGSRLTVL.

J is TRBJ2-5 and V is TRBV28, with a tentative D call TRBD1 (6 bases). Deletions cut 3 bases from V and 5 bases from J, with 10 bases between. This CDR3 contains 13 residues. CDR1 and CDR2 from the germline V gene are MDHEN and SYDVKM. The CDR3 nucleotides are TGTGCCAGCAGTTTGGAAAGGGGGGAGACCCAGTACTTC. It is translated as CASSLERGETQYF.